This T cell receptor (beta chain) was found in a study of shared clonotypes between healthy human individuals. As for the study in general: CD4 naive and CD4 memory each took three plates per donor, while CD8 naive took two and CD8 memory one.

CD8 cells regarded as naive lacked CD45RO, were positively chosen for CCR7, and omitted terminally differentiated effector memory CD45RA+ cells. A note on this clone: Its antigen is currently unknown.

Overall study findings and caveats: Clonotypes not shared had lower generation probabilities than those common to all four donors. The sharing of 4% to 5.5% of naive CD4 clonotypes was seen across a handful of donors.

Trimming cost V 2 bases and J 0 bases; bases outside gene matches: 4. The CDR3 is 16 residues long. Germline CDR1 is PRHDT and CDR2 is FYEKMQ (reference sequence). Repertoires were generated with immunoSEQ multiplex PCR, while TCRdb's copy carries only in-frame clones and drops some. The sample lists roughly 550,000 clones, 95% to 96% occurring once. J is TRBJ2-7 and V is TRBV13; 10 nucleotides line up with TRBD1. This TCR derives from a woman aged 25 to 39 in good health. Specimen: naive CD8+ T cells sorted from blood. CDR3 DNA sequence: TGTGCCAGCAGCTTAAGACAGGGGGCGGCCTCCTACGAGCAGTACTTC. Its translation: CASSLRQGAASYEQYF.